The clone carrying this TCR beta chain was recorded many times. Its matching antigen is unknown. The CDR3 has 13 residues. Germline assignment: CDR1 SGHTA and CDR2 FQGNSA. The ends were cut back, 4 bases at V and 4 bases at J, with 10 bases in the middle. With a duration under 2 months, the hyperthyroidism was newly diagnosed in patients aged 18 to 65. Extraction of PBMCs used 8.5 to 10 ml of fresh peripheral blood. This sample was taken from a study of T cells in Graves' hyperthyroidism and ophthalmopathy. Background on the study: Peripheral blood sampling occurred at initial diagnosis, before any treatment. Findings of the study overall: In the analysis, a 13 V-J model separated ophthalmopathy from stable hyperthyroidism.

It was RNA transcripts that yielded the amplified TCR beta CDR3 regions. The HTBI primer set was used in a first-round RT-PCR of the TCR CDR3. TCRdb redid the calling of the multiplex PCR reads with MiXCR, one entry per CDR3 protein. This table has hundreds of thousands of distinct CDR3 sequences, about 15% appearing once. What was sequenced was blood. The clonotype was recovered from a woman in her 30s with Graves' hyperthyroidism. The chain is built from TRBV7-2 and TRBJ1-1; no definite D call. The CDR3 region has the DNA TGTGCCAGCAGCTATTCAAGGGTCACTGAAGCTTTCTTT. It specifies CASSYSRVTEAFF.